This TCR beta chain was recorded in a study of blood T cells in healthy people across ages. This clonotype was recorded only once. Its target is unknown. From germline, CDR1 is LGHNA and CDR2 YSLEER. The CDR3 contains 15 residues. The V segment lost 6 bases and the J segment 2 bases; nucleotides outside the gene matches: 7. Next came a second PCR, run for about 6 to 12 cycles, which used a sample-barcoded 5' primer along with a J-beta primer mix. Each cDNA was tagged by a template-switch adaptor containing 12 random nucleotides. TCRdb itself ran the 5' RACE reads through MiXCR, one entry per CDR3 protein. The sample lists 2 million or so distinct CDR3 sequences; about 50% were seen once. Study-level results: Per million T cells, the diversity of TCR beta decreased roughly linearly as age advanced.

The chain recombines TRBV4-3 with TRBJ2-3; TRBD2 aligns across 8 bases. Sequenced: blood. The TCR was taken from a middle-aged woman in good health. CDR3 amino acids: CASSQLAEITDTQYF. The CDR3 nucleotides are TGCGCCAGCAGTCAACTAGCGGAGATCACAGATACGCAGTATTTT.